These 10 T cell receptor beta chains originate from one sample sequenced in a study of cytomegalovirus exposure and HLA in healthy donors. 13 Jbeta primers and 60 Vbeta primers were used for the PCR. Sequenced by immunoSEQ multiplex PCR; TCRdb stores in-frame clones only, minus some. The sample records about 170,000 clones, roughly 79% being singletons. The sample taken for sequencing was PBMCs. The receptors were sampled from a woman aged 18-30 years in good health and CMV-seropositive.

CDR3 sequence (DNA): TGTGCCAGCAGCCACAGGGAGACCCAGTACTTC. Amino acid sequence: CASSHRETQYF. The rearrangement joins TRBV28 to TRBJ2-5, with D maybe TRBD1 (5 bases). Germline V gene data show CDR1 as MDHEN and CDR2 as SYDVKM. V lost 6 bases and J lost 5, with 7 bases in between. The CDR3 contains 11 residues. The full variable domain, rest sourced from reference TRBV28 and TRBJ2-5, is DVKVTQSSRYLVKRTGEKVFLECVQDMDHENMFWYRQDPGLGLRLIYFSYDVKMKEKGDIPEGYSVSREKKERFSLILESASTNQTSMYLCASSHRETQYFGPGTRLLVL.

CDR3: CASSRRGQMVNYGYTF. CDR3 DNA sequence: TGTGCCAGCAGCCGACGAGGACAGATGGTAAACTATGGCTACACCTTC. The chain combines TRBV27 with TRBJ1-2; D may be TRBD1 (6 bases). V gave up 6 bases and J gave up 2 bases, with 19 bases separating them. The germline V gene has CDR1 MNHEY and CDR2 SMNVEV (reference sequence). The CDR3 has 16 residues.

The chain links TRBV27 to TRBJ2-5; TRBD2 matches 10 bases. Germline loops: CDR1 MNHEY, CDR2 SMNVEV (reference sequence). The CDR3 sequence is 15 residues long. Trimming at V came to 3 bases and at J to 7 bases, leaving 8 bases not matched to a gene. The CDR3 DNA reads TGTGCCAGCAGTTTTCTAAGCGGGGGGGAGGGGACCCAGTACTTC. Translating it yields CASSFLSGGEGTQYF.

The rearrangement links TRBV4-3 to TRBJ2-7, with 8 bases matching TRBD1. Germline loops: CDR1 LGHNA, CDR2 YSLEER. CDR3 length: 18 amino acids. J gave up 0 bases and V 2 bases, and 12 bases lay outside the gene matches. CDR3 nucleotide sequence: TGCGCCAGCAGCCAAAGTCCCGGGACAGGTCCTAGCTCCTACGAGCAGTACTTC. It translates to CASSQSPGTGPSSYEQYF.

V is TRBV7-2 and J is TRBJ1-1; weak D call: TRBD1 (6 bases). The CDR3 is made up of 12 amino acids. From germline, CDR1 is SGHTA and CDR2 FQGNSA. Trimming stripped 5 bases from V and 5 bases from J, with 9 bases between. DNA of the CDR3: TGTGCCAGCAGCCTTACAGGGACTGAAGCTTTCTTT. As protein: CASSLTGTEAFF.

About this clone itself: The sample carries other DNA sequences with the same CDR3. This chain uses TRBV9 with TRBJ1-2; possibly TRBD1 for D (5 bases). Germline CDR1 SGDLS, CDR2 YYNGEE. With 0 bases removed from V and 5 bases from J, the gap between germline ends came to 11 bases. The CDR3 has 14 residues. For the CDR3, the DNA is TGTGCCAGCAGCGTAGGGGGCGGAGGGTATGGCTACACCTTC. Translated: CASSVGGGGYGYTF.

The chain combines TRBV30 with TRBJ2-4; 8 nucleotides align to TRBD1. This CDR3 is 16 amino acids long. Per germline, CDR1 GTSNPN and CDR2 SVGIG (reference sequence). Germline trimming cut 0 bases from V and 14 bases from J; bases unmatched to any gene: 18. As DNA, the CDR3 is TGTGCCTGGAGTGTAGACCCCCCGCGTGATCAGGGGGCAAAGTACTTC. Translating gives CAWSVDPPRDQGAKYF.

This chain joins TRBV6-6 and TRBJ1-5; D remains unclear. CDR1 MNHNY and CDR2 SVGAGI come from the germline V gene (reference sequence). V shed 3 bases and J shed 5 bases, with 11 bases lying between them. CDR3 length equals 14 residues. The CDR3 DNA reads as TGTGCCAGCAGTTATGTCACGGGTGATCAGCCCCAGCATTTT. Protein: CASSYVTGDQPQHF.

This clone was seen a few times. The chain uses TRBV19 and TRBJ2-4; a possible D gene is TRBD1 (5 bases). Germline CDR1 LNHDA, CDR2 SQIVND (reference sequence). The CDR3 contains 13 residues. V lost 5 bases and J 8 bases, leaving 13 bases between the germline ends. CDR3 nucleotide sequence: TGTGCCAGTAGTCTGCGCCAGGGTGACATTCAGTACTTC. It is translated as CASSLRQGDIQYF.

J is TRBJ2-3 and V is TRBV9, with TRBD2 matching over 14 bases. V lost 4 bases and J lost 0; bases outside the gene matches: 13. This CDR3 has 20 residues. The germline V gene encodes CDR1 SGDLS and CDR2 YYNGEE. CDR3 in amino acids: CASSLRWTSGGPLSTDTQYF. In nucleotides, the CDR3 is TGTGCCAGCAGCCTAAGATGGACTAGCGGGGGGCCCCTTAGCACAGATACGCAGTATTTT. Drawing the rest from reference TRBV9 and TRBJ2-3, the complete variable domain is DSGVTQTPKHLITATGQRVTLRCSPRSGDLSVYWYQQSLDQGLQFLIQYYNGEERAKGNILERFSAQQFPDLHSELNLSSLELGDSALYFCASSLRWTSGGPLSTDTQYFGPGTRLTVL.